This T cell receptor (beta chain) derives from a study of T cell repertoires in cytomegalovirus infection. TCRdb reprocessed the reads via MiXCR and lists one record per CDR3 protein. The sample records about 63,000 distinct CDR3 sequences, 20% being singletons. This clonotype was detected a few times. Its antigen is unidentified. Study-level findings and limits: Clonotype analysis showed dominance of the ex vivo response by HLA-C-restricted CMV-specific TCR beta clonotypes.

This CDR3 has 17 residues. CDR1 is SGHVS, CDR2 FQNEAQ, per germline. The V end was cut by 5 bases, the J end by 2 bases, with 16 bases between. This TCR came from a human donor in good health (CMV status not recorded). Some clones in this sample may be carry-over from other donors' samples. The source was CD8+ T cells from cultured PBMCs, collected from culture after CMV antigen stimulation. The chain carries TRBV7-8 and TRBJ2-6, with D possibly matching TRBD2 (7 bases). The CDR3 nucleotides are TGTGCCAGCAGCCACAACCGGGGGGCCGCTGGGGCCAACGTCCTGACTTTC. Translation: CASSHNRGAAGANVLTF.